The clone carrying this TCR beta chain was counted between two and nine times. Its antigen is currently unknown. The entirety of the isolated RNA underwent reverse transcription, so expressed TCRB transcripts were sequenced. Using immunoSEQ multiplex PCR, the repertoire was profiled, and TCRdb retains in-frame clones only, with some absent. The sample lists 600,000 or so clones; over 11% were seen once. Sorted cells reached over 95% purity in every population. This sample is drawn from a study of beta chain features in type 1 diabetes. Study details: No patient-donor differences in age, gender, total cells or subset yield. Taken together, all samples contributed 107,917,701 examined sorted cells.

Germline V CDR1 and CDR2: SGDLS, YYNGEE. The CDR3 loop spans 17 amino acids. J gave up 8 bases and V 0 bases, and 12 bases lay outside the gene matches. Findings of the study overall: Any HLA-type effect on TCRB rearrangement remained unresolved here. Within each of all four CD4+ subsets, Type 1 diabetes patients had TCRB CDR3s that were moderately but significantly shorter.

The TCR comes from a man younger than 35 with type 1 diabetes. The chain is built from TRBV9 and TRBJ2-4; the match to TRBD2 covers 9 bases. The sample comprised naive CD4+ T cells from blood. The chain's CDR3 is CASSVAAGGPTGHIQYF. The CDR3 DNA follows: TGTGCCAGCAGCGTAGCGGCGGGAGGGCCGACGGGGCACATTCAGTACTTC.